This TCR beta chain is drawn from a study of T cell responses to AZD1222 COVID-19 vaccine. Study information: Doses given second, at about 4 or about 12 weeks, were pooled.

Notes on this clone: Its antigen is unidentified.

Study results and caveats: At study baseline, merely roughly 6 AZD1222 recipients were seropositive. As reported, nearly half of all spike-specific TCRs target variant regions that are unmutated.

The data were produced by immunoSEQ multiplex PCR, yet TCRdb's version contains in-frame clones alone and is incomplete. Counted here are 95,000 to 150,000 clones, roughly 90% occurring once; the ten biggest clones make up 4.4%. The CDR3 sequence is 12 residues long. Germline CDR1 and CDR2: KGHDR and SFDVKD. Trimming took off 9 bases at V and 0 bases at J, with 5 bases between the two ends. The gene calls are TRBV24-1 and TRBJ1-3; D is unclear. The material was peripheral blood, obtained on day 0 of AZD1222 vaccination. The TCR originated in an adult in good health. CDR3 sequence (DNA): TGTGCCACCTCTGACTCTGGAAACACCATATATTTT. It translates to CATSDSGNTIYF.